These 3 T cell receptor beta chains were all obtained from the same sample, sequenced in a study of cytomegalovirus exposure and HLA in healthy donors. The PCR contained 60 Vbeta and 13 Jbeta primers. Repertoires were generated with immunoSEQ multiplex PCR, while TCRdb's copy carries only in-frame clones and drops some. The sample includes about 100,000 clones, about 83% of them seen just once. Input material: PBMCs. Receptor source: a female donor in good health and CMV-seropositive.

Worth noting for this clone: Other DNA sequences in this specimen translate into the identical CDR3. The V call is TRBV5-1, the J call TRBJ2-5, with 7 bases matching TRBD1. The CDR3 is 14 amino acids. With V trimmed by 4 bases and J by 2 bases, 5 bases remained unmatched. CDR1 is SGHRS and CDR2 is YFSETQ in the germline V gene. The CDR3 sequence is CASSLGQEQETQYF. CDR3 bases: TGCGCCAGCAGCCTCGGACAGGAACAAGAGACCCAGTACTTC.

The rearrangement joins TRBV27 to TRBJ2-1; 14 bases agree with TRBD2. The germline V gene encodes CDR1 MNHEY and CDR2 SMNVEV (reference sequence). The V and J ends lost 1 base and 5 bases, in that order; junction bases with no gene match: 4. The CDR3 is 17 amino acids. The CDR3 loop is CASSLFKTSGGDNEQFF. CDR3 bases: TGTGCCAGCAGTTTATTCAAGACTAGCGGGGGGGACAATGAGCAGTTCTTC.

The chain carries TRBV28 and TRBJ1-2, with D possibly matching TRBD1 (6 bases). The CDR3 consists of 19 residues. Per germline, CDR1 MDHEN and CDR2 SYDVKM. V dropped 6 bases and J dropped 6 bases, with 32 bases sitting between them. The CDR3 DNA reads as TGTGCCAGCAGCCTAGGCGGTGGGGGGGCGGCACTCGATCCCCATGGCTACACCTTC. This translates into CASSLGGGGAALDPHGYTF.